This TCR beta chain was observed in a study of identical twins. Only a few counts were recorded for this clonotype. Its target is unknown. Germline V CDR1 and CDR2: SGHRS, YFSETQ. V was pared by 0 bases and J by 2 bases, with 6 bases of the junction left unmatched. The CDR3 runs to 16 residues. TCRdb processed the 5' RACE reads anew with MiXCR; each CDR3 protein has one entry. The sample includes more than 350,000 distinct CDR3 sequences, approximately 10% seen only once; the top ten take about 9.1%. Study-wide results and caveats: It was possible that invariant MAIT and iNKT cells partly confounded the zero-insertion analyses. Insertions were reduced in abundant cord blood beta clonotypes but not in memory repertoires. The authors drew conclusions from cross-sectional statistical analysis rather than following the same donors.

The chain has TRBV5-1 and TRBJ2-5; 8 bases match TRBD1. The TCR sequence derives from a woman aged 50 to 60 in good health. Sample: naive T cells sorted from blood. The CDR3 loop is CASSLGGTGLQETQYF. CDR3 DNA sequence: TGCGCCAGCAGCTTGGGCGGGACAGGCCTTCAAGAGACCCAGTACTTC.